This T cell receptor beta chain was sequenced during a study of CD8+ T cells in alopecia areata. Turning to this clone: Its specificity is unknown.

Isolated RNA was reverse transcribed into cDNA used as the sequencing template. Using immunoSEQ multiplex PCR, the repertoire was profiled, and TCRdb retains in-frame clones only, with some absent. The sample lists fewer than 250,000 clones, roughly two fifths occurring once. Sample treatment: oral pan-JAK inhibitor, 5-10 mg twice daily. Study observations and caveats: Expanded CD8+ clones among the top 100, and scalp clonality, were significantly decreased by tofacitinib. While patients received tofacitinib, many expanded lesional clones remained present in scalp and blood.

V lost 1 base to trimming and J lost 5 bases, with 14 bases between them. The germline V gene has CDR1 SGHTA and CDR2 FQGNSA. This CDR3 contains 15 residues. Sequences were derived from CD4+ T cells sorted from blood, sampled at approximately week 39, from a patient treated with tofacitinib. The receptor was isolated from a human donor with alopecia areata. This chain links TRBV7-2 with TRBJ1-2; no reliable D call. The CDR3 nucleotides read TGTGCCAGCAGCTTAGATCGTGCAGAGAGTTATGGCTACACCTTC. Its translation: CASSLDRAESYGYTF.